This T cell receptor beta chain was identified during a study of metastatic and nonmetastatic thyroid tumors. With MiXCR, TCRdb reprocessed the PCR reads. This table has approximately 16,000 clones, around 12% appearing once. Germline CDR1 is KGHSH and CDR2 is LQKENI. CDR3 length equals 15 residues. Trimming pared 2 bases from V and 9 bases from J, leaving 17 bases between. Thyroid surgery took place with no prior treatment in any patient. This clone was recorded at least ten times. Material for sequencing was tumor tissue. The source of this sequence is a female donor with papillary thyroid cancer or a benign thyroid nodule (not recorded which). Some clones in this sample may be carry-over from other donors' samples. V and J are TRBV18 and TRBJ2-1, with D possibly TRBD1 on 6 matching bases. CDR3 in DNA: TGTGCCAGCTCACCAAACAGGGATATAACTAGTGAGCAGTTCTTC. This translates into CASSPNRDITSEQFF.